This T cell receptor beta chain was retrieved from a study of identical twins. Regarding this clonotype: What it binds is unknown.

Trimming stripped 1 base from V and 6 bases from J, with 6 bases between. Germline assignment: CDR1 SEHNR and CDR2 FQNEAQ (reference sequence). This CDR3 is 13 amino acids long. A universal primer binding site was introduced by template switching. The final cDNA contained unique molecular identifiers. TCRdb itself ran the 5' RACE reads through MiXCR, one entry per CDR3 protein. Here the sample spans more than 1.5 million distinct CDR3 sequences, roughly 35% being singletons. Whole-study findings and limits: The analysis was cross-sectional rather than longitudinal within donors. In beta out-of-frame sequences, the excess sharing between twins was weaker. Fewer insertions characterized abundant cord blood beta clonotypes, whereas memory repertoires showed none.

The clonotype was recovered from a newborn girl in good health. The sequencing input was cord blood. The chain joins TRBV7-9 to TRBJ2-2; D remains ambiguous. The CDR3 coding sequence is TGTGCCAGCAGCTTAGTACATTCCGGGGAGCTGTTTTTT. Its translation: CASSLVHSGELFF.